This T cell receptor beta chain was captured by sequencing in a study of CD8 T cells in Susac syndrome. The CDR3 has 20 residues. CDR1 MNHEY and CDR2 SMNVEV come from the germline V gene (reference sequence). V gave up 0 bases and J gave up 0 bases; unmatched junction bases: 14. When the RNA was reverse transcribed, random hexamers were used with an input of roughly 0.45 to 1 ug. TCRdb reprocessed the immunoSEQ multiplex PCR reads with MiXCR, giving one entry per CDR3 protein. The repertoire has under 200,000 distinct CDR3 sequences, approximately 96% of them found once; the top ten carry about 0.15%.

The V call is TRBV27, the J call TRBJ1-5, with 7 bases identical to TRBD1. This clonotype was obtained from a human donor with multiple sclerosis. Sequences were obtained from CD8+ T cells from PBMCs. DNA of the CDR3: TGTGCCAGCAGTTTATCGCTGACAGGGCACAGGGTTCATAGCAATCAGCCCCAGCATTTT. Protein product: CASSLSLTGHRVHSNQPQHF.